These T cell receptor beta chains were read from a single sample in a study of cytomegalovirus exposure and HLA in healthy donors. The table came from immunoSEQ multiplex PCR; TCRdb's copy has only in-frame clones and leaves some out. The sample has 100,000 or so clones, roughly 87% seen once. Input material: PBMCs. The source is a man younger than 35 in good health and CMV-seropositive. The CDR3 runs from the conserved cysteine through the conserved F or W. D genes are given only for firm matches. Expanded clones are given a class, and other clones once, few, many or no size at all.

abundance: .; d_gene: TRBD2; j_gene: TRBJ2-1; v_gene: TRBV7-2; CDR3nt: TGTGCCAGCAGCTTAGCGTGGGCGGCTAGCGGGTGGGACTGGCATGAGCAGTTCTTC; CDR3aa: CASSLAWAASGWDWHEQFF
abundance: .; d_gene: TRBD2; j_gene: TRBJ2-5; v_gene: TRBV15; CDR3nt: TGTGCCACCAGCAGAGGACACGGGATTCCTACTAGCGGGGCACGGGAGACCCAGTACTTC; CDR3aa: CATSRGHGIPTSGARETQYF
abundance: .; d_gene: TRBD2; j_gene: TRBJ2-7; v_gene: TRBV4-3; CDR3nt: TGCGCCAGCAGCCACAGTAGCGGGGGTCTTACCTACGAGCAGTACTTC; CDR3aa: CASSHSSGGLTYEQYF
abundance: once; d_gene: .; j_gene: TRBJ2-5; v_gene: TRBV2; CDR3nt: TGTGCCAGCAGTGACCCCCTGTCAGTAGAGACCCAGTACTTC; CDR3aa: CASSDPLSVETQYF
abundance: .; d_gene: TRBD2; j_gene: TRBJ2-7; v_gene: TRBV4-2; CDR3nt: TGTGCCAGCAGCCAAGAAATAGCGGGGTGGGCCTACGAGCAGTACTTC; CDR3aa: CASSQEIAGWAYEQYF
abundance: .; d_gene: TRBD2; j_gene: TRBJ2-1; v_gene: TRBV29-1; CDR3nt: TGCAGCGGCGGGAGATCGCACAATGAGCAGTTCTTC; CDR3aa: CSGGRSHNEQFF
abundance: once; d_gene: .; j_gene: TRBJ2-1; v_gene: TRBV29-1; CDR3nt: TGCAGCGTTGCCCCCAGGGAAGGCTACAATGAGCAGTTCTTC; CDR3aa: CSVAPREGYNEQFF
abundance: .; d_gene: .; j_gene: TRBJ1-2; v_gene: TRBV2; CDR3nt: TGTGCCAGCAGTTTACAGGGTACTAACTATGGCTACACCTTC; CDR3aa: CASSLQGTNYGYTF
abundance: once; d_gene: TRBD2; j_gene: TRBJ2-2; v_gene: TRBV2; CDR3nt: TGTGCCAGCAGTGTGGGGGGGCAAGTGACTAGCGGAACCACCGGGGAGCTGTTTTTT; CDR3aa: CASSVGGQVTSGTTGELFF
abundance: .; d_gene: TRBD2; j_gene: TRBJ2-7; v_gene: TRBV7-9; CDR3nt: TGTGCCAGCAGCTTAGCGCGGGGGGTTCTCTCCTACGAGCAGTACTTC; CDR3aa: CASSLARGVLSYEQYF
abundance: .; d_gene: .; j_gene: TRBJ1-4; v_gene: TRBV5-4; CDR3nt: TGTGCCAGCAGCTCTAAAGGGGGGGTGGAGGAAAAACTGTTTTTT; CDR3aa: CASSSKGGVEEKLFF
abundance: .; d_gene: TRBD1; j_gene: TRBJ2-7; v_gene: TRBV29-1; CDR3nt: TGCAGCGTGAAATTCGACAGGGGGACCCACGAGCAGTACTTC; CDR3aa: CSVKFDRGTHEQYF
abundance: once; d_gene: .; j_gene: TRBJ1-1; v_gene: TRBV27; CDR3nt: TGTGCCAGCAGTTTAACCCGTTTCTATCCCTACTTATTT; CDR3aa: CASSLTRFYPYLF
abundance: .; d_gene: .; j_gene: TRBJ2-3; v_gene: TRBV19; CDR3nt: TGTGCCAGTAGAGGGGCTAGGGGCAGGAACACAGATACGCAGTATTTT; CDR3aa: CASRGARGRNTDTQYF
abundance: .; d_gene: .; j_gene: TRBJ2-6; v_gene: TRBV2; CDR3nt: TGTGCCAGCAGTGAGTCACAGGTTAGCTCTGGGGCCAACGTCCTGACTTTC; CDR3aa: CASSESQVSSGANVLTF
abundance: .; d_gene: TRBD2; j_gene: TRBJ2-5; v_gene: TRBV7-7; CDR3nt: TGTGCCAGCAGCCTGGTCGGGGGGGAGACCCAGTACTTC; CDR3aa: CASSLVGGETQYF
abundance: .; d_gene: TRBD1; j_gene: TRBJ2-7; v_gene: TRBV7-9; CDR3nt: TGTGCCAGCAGCTCCCGGGACAGGGGTCTCTTGCAGGACGAGCAGTACTTC; CDR3aa: CASSSRDRGLLQDEQYF
abundance: .; d_gene: .; j_gene: TRBJ1-1; v_gene: TRBV18; CDR3nt: TGTGCCAGCGCAAAGGAGGGGAAGAACACTGAAGCTTTCTTT; CDR3aa: CASAKEGKNTEAFF
abundance: .; d_gene: .; j_gene: TRBJ2-7; v_gene: TRBV6-1; CDR3nt: TGTGCCAGTCTGGGAGACGGAGCATCCTACGAGCAGTACTTC; CDR3aa: CASLGDGASYEQYF
abundance: .; d_gene: .; j_gene: TRBJ2-3; v_gene: TRBV4-1; CDR3nt: TGCGCCAGCAGCGCCCTACCGGGACAAAGCACAGATACGCAGTATTTT; CDR3aa: CASSALPGQSTDTQYF
abundance: .; d_gene: TRBD1; j_gene: TRBJ2-3; v_gene: TRBV4-2; CDR3nt: TGTGCCAGCAGCCCCCCTCCGGGACAGGGATACACAGATACGCAGTATTTT; CDR3aa: CASSPPPGQGYTDTQYF
abundance: .; d_gene: TRBD1; j_gene: TRBJ2-7; v_gene: TRBV7-9; CDR3nt: TGTGCCAGCAGCTTAGAACAGGGGGAATACGAGCAGTACTTC; CDR3aa: CASSLEQGEYEQYF
abundance: .; d_gene: TRBD1; j_gene: TRBJ1-2; v_gene: TRBV14; CDR3nt: TGTGCCAGCAGCCATCTACCGGGACAGGGGGCAAGTGGCTACACCTTC; CDR3aa: CASSHLPGQGASGYTF
abundance: .; d_gene: .; j_gene: TRBJ2-5; v_gene: TRBV4-3; CDR3nt: TGCGCCAGCAGCCAAGATCGCAGGGGTGAACAAGAGACCCAGTACTTC; CDR3aa: CASSQDRRGEQETQYF
abundance: .; d_gene: TRBD1; j_gene: TRBJ2-5; v_gene: TRBV19; CDR3nt: TGTGCCAGTAGTAACAGGGGCACGAGAGGGACCCAGTACTTC; CDR3aa: CASSNRGTRGTQYF
abundance: .; d_gene: TRBD1; j_gene: TRBJ2-3; v_gene: TRBV15; CDR3nt: TGTGCCACCAGCAGCCGACAGGGATCTAACACAGATACGCAGTATTTT; CDR3aa: CATSSRQGSNTDTQYF
abundance: .; d_gene: TRBD1; j_gene: TRBJ1-2; v_gene: TRBV9; CDR3nt: TGTGCCAGCACCCGGACAGGAATTAACTATGGCTACACCTTC; CDR3aa: CASTRTGINYGYTF
abundance: .; d_gene: .; j_gene: TRBJ2-7; v_gene: TRBV27; CDR3nt: TGTGCCAGCAGTTTTAGGGGTAGTAGCGAGCAGTACTTC; CDR3aa: CASSFRGSSEQYF
abundance: .; d_gene: TRBD1; j_gene: TRBJ1-2; v_gene: TRBV4-3; CDR3nt: TGCGCCAGCAGCCAAGGGACAGGGGAATATGGCTACACCTTC; CDR3aa: CASSQGTGEYGYTF
abundance: .; d_gene: .; j_gene: TRBJ2-4; v_gene: TRBV19; CDR3nt: TGTGCCAGTAGTTCCAGGGCCAACCGAATAGCCAAAAACATTCAGTACTTC; CDR3aa: CASSSRANRIAKNIQYF
abundance: once; d_gene: TRBD2; j_gene: TRBJ2-7; v_gene: TRBV11-3; CDR3nt: TGTGCCAGCAGCTCCACGTTTAGCGGGACCCTATACGAGCAGTACTTC; CDR3aa: CASSSTFSGTLYEQYF
abundance: .; d_gene: .; j_gene: TRBJ1-4; v_gene: TRBV5-4; CDR3nt: TGTGCCAGCAGCGCCTCAACCCAGGGTTCCGGTGAAAAACTGTTTTTT; CDR3aa: CASSASTQGSGEKLFF
abundance: .; d_gene: TRBD2; j_gene: TRBJ2-7; v_gene: TRBV2; CDR3nt: TGTGCCGGCCGGGGGGGGGCCTACTACGAGCAGTACTTC; CDR3aa: CAGRGGAYYEQYF
abundance: once; d_gene: .; j_gene: TRBJ2-1; v_gene: TRBV4-1; CDR3nt: TGCGCCAGCAGCAAGGGCAGGGGCGTCTACAATGAGCAGTTCTTC; CDR3aa: CASSKGRGVYNEQFF
abundance: .; d_gene: TRBD1; j_gene: TRBJ1-4; v_gene: TRBV10-3; CDR3nt: TGTGCCATCGGGAGGGGACAGGGAAGTGAAAAACTGTTTTTT; CDR3aa: CAIGRGQGSEKLFF
abundance: .; d_gene: .; j_gene: TRBJ2-7; v_gene: TRBV27; CDR3nt: TGTGCCAGCAGTTTAAGCCCCCCCTACGAGCAGTACTTC; CDR3aa: CASSLSPPYEQYF
abundance: .; d_gene: .; j_gene: TRBJ1-2; v_gene: TRBV28; CDR3nt: TGTGCCAGCAGTTTCCCTGGGGGGGACAAAGGATATGGCTACACCTTC; CDR3aa: CASSFPGGDKGYGYTF
abundance: .; d_gene: TRBD1; j_gene: TRBJ1-5; v_gene: TRBV10-2; CDR3nt: TGCGCCAGCAGTGAGTATAACGACAGGGGTCGTCAGCCCCAGCATTTT; CDR3aa: CASSEYNDRGRQPQHF
abundance: .; d_gene: TRBD2; j_gene: TRBJ2-7; v_gene: TRBV6-5; CDR3nt: TGTGCCAGCAGAGGGACTAGCGGGGACTCCTACGAGCAGTACTTC; CDR3aa: CASRGTSGDSYEQYF
abundance: .; d_gene: .; j_gene: TRBJ1-2; v_gene: TRBV18; CDR3nt: TGTGCCAGCTCACCCTCGGAGTTAAAGCGTGGCTACACCTTC; CDR3aa: CASSPSELKRGYTF
abundance: .; d_gene: TRBD1; j_gene: TRBJ1-5; v_gene: TRBV7-2; CDR3nt: TGTGCCAGCAGCTTAGACAGGGGGCTGGTCAATCAGCCCCAGCATTTT; CDR3aa: CASSLDRGLVNQPQHF
abundance: .; d_gene: .; j_gene: TRBJ1-3; v_gene: TRBV19; CDR3nt: TGTGCCAGTATCGAAACGGGCTCTGGAAACACCATATATTTT; CDR3aa: CASIETGSGNTIYF
abundance: .; d_gene: .; j_gene: TRBJ2-7; v_gene: TRBV4-1; CDR3nt: TGCGCCAGCAGCCAAGTTCTGTCCCGGAGCTCCTACGAGCAGTACTTC; CDR3aa: CASSQVLSRSSYEQYF
abundance: .; d_gene: .; j_gene: TRBJ2-1; v_gene: TRBV27; CDR3nt: TGTGCCAGCAGTCGAGGAAGGGGTATTGAGCAGTTCTTC; CDR3aa: CASSRGRGIEQFF
abundance: .; d_gene: .; j_gene: TRBJ1-1; v_gene: TRBV25-1; CDR3nt: TGTGCCAGCAGGAGGGGGGGGTACACTGAAGCTTTCTTT; CDR3aa: CASRRGGYTEAFF
abundance: .; d_gene: .; j_gene: TRBJ1-1; v_gene: TRBV7-9; CDR3nt: TGTGCCAGCAGGCCTACGGGACACAGGAACACTGAAGCTTTCTTT; CDR3aa: CASRPTGHRNTEAFF
abundance: once; d_gene: TRBD1; j_gene: TRBJ2-7; v_gene: TRBV7-2; CDR3nt: TGTGCCAGCAGCTCCCACGGTGGGGGACAGGGCTCCTACGAGCAGTACTTC; CDR3aa: CASSSHGGGQGSYEQYF